This passage covers 18 T cell receptor beta chains from one sample sequenced in a study of Graves' ophthalmopathy and Graves' hyperthyroidism. For repertoire sequencing, the TCR beta CDR3 regions were amplified from RNA transcripts. HTBI-primed first-round RT-PCR preceded second-round multiplex PCR. TCRdb reprocessed the multiplex PCR reads via MiXCR and lists one record per CDR3 protein. The table lists about 410,000 distinct CDR3 sequences, 15% to 20% of them singletons, with roughly 1.6% in the top ten. Sequencing input: peripheral blood. The source of these receptors is a woman in her late teens or twenties with Graves' ophthalmopathy.

The sample holds many counts of this clonotype. V usage is TRBV20-1 and J usage is TRBJ1-1, with D uncertain. CDR1 is DFQATT and CDR2 is SNEGSKA in the germline V gene (reference sequence). The CDR3 contains 13 residues. Trimming left V 6 bases short and J 6 bases short, with 17 bases between. CDR3 DNA sequence: TGCAGTGCCTGGAAGGCCCCGAGTCCTGAAGCTTTCTTT. Its translation is CSAWKAPSPEAFF.

The chain links TRBV28 to TRBJ2-5, with a possible D match to TRBD2 (6 bases). V was pared by 6 bases and J by 1 base, with 15 bases between. In germline, CDR1 is MDHEN, CDR2 SYDVKM. The CDR3 spans 15 residues. CDR3 sequence: CASSSLVAVQETQYF. CDR3 sequence (DNA): TGTGCCAGCAGCTCTCTGGTAGCGGTCCAAGAGACCCAGTACTTC.

This clonotype has a handful of counts. The chain has TRBV28 and TRBJ1-2; 7 positions agree with TRBD1. Unmatched junction bases numbered 10, after V lost 5 bases and J lost 7 bases. The germline gives CDR1 MDHEN, CDR2 SYDVKM. CDR3 length: 14 amino acids. The CDR3 loop is CASSRPGQFAGYTF. CDR3 nucleotide sequence: TGTGCCAGCAGTCGGCCGGGACAGTTCGCTGGCTACACCTTC.

This clonotype came up many times. The rearrangement links TRBV9 to TRBJ2-2; D is uncertain. The V and J ends lost 0 bases and 6 bases respectively, with 12 bases between them. Germline V lookup: CDR1 SGDLS, CDR2 YYNGEE. This CDR3 is 15 amino acids long. CDR3 loop: CASSVGRAVPGELFF. The CDR3 DNA reads TGTGCCAGCAGCGTAGGAAGGGCGGTCCCCGGGGAGCTGTTTTTT.

This clonotype occurred many times. The V call is TRBV28, the J call TRBJ1-6, with D hard to call. This CDR3 is 11 amino acids long. V was shortened by 4 bases and J by 14 bases, with 9 bases between the two germline ends. The V gene's germline CDR1 is MDHEN and CDR2 SYDVKM. The CDR3, as DNA: TGTGCCAGCAGTTCCCTTCCTTCCCTCCACTTT. Its translation: CASSSLPSLHF.

This clonotype was recorded a few times. The chain combines TRBV6-5 with TRBJ1-5; 10 bases fit TRBD1. The trim removed 4 bases at V and 6 bases at J, leaving 6 bases unmatched. CDR1 is MNHEY, CDR2 SVGAGI, per germline. The CDR3 covers 15 residues. The CDR3 sequence is CASSSGTGESQPQHF. CDR3 nucleotides: TGTGCCAGCAGTTCCGGGACAGGGGAAAGTCAGCCCCAGCATTTT.

In its sample, this clonotype was seen many times. The CDR3 spells CASKQRNQPQHF. DNA for the CDR3: TGTGCCAGCAAACAGCGCAATCAGCCCCAGCATTTT. This sequence joins TRBV12-3 or TRBV12-4 and TRBJ1-5; D is unclear. The CDR3 is 12 residues long. Trimming removed 7 bases from V and 2 bases from J, with 6 bases in between.

This clonotype was recorded at least ten times. The chain recombines TRBV7-2 with TRBJ2-7, with unresolved D. Germline CDR1 SGHTA, CDR2 FQGNSA. With 5 bases removed from V and 6 bases from J, the gap between germline ends came to 14 bases. The CDR3 sequence is 13 residues long. CDR3 amino acids: CASSPSVESEQYF. The CDR3 DNA reads as TGTGCCAGCAGCCCAAGTGTCGAGTCCGAGCAGTACTTC.

This clonotype was counted ten times or more. The V and J genes are TRBV11-2 and TRBJ1-1, with TRBD1 identical over 8 bases. The CDR3 extends over 18 amino acids. The germline gives CDR1 SGHAT, CDR2 FQNNGV. V dropped 8 bases and J dropped 6; count of bases not matched to a gene: 23. The CDR3 reads CASSKAAGGLKGHAEAFF. The CDR3 coding sequence is TGTGCCAGCTCGAAAGCGGCAGGGGGCCTCAAAGGACACGCTGAAGCTTTCTTT.

In its sample, this clonotype was seen many times. This rearrangement joins TRBV6-2 or TRBV6-3 to TRBJ1-2; 7 bases are a match to TRBD1. CDR1 and CDR2 from the germline V gene are MNHEY and SVGEGT. CDR3 length equals 14 residues. V shed 7 bases, J shed 4 bases, and the junction held 9 bases outside the gene matches. This chain's CDR3 is CASTDPGQPYGYTF. The CDR3 DNA reads TGTGCCAGCACCGACCCGGGACAGCCCTATGGCTACACCTTC.

This clonotype has more than one count but fewer than ten. The chain links TRBV12-3 or TRBV12-4 to TRBJ2-7, with a possible D match to TRBD2 (6 bases). Trimming left V 2 bases short and J 2 bases short, with 10 bases between. The CDR3 is 14 residues long. CDR3 DNA: TGTGCCAGCAGTTTACCGGGGGTAACCTACGAGCAGTACTTC. This translates into CASSLPGVTYEQYF.

The genes are TRBV3-1 and TRBJ2-7, with 8 bases lining up with TRBD2. V trimming: 8 bases; J trimming: 6 bases; junction bases outside the gene matches: 6. The CDR3 extends over 12 amino acids. Germline values: CDR1 LGHDT, CDR2 YNNKEL (reference sequence). This chain's CDR3 is CASHTGRGEQYF. The CDR3 DNA sequence: TGTGCCAGCCATACCGGGAGGGGCGAGCAGTACTTC.

For this clonotype: At one end the junction does not follow the germline gene, possibly because of a read error. The rearrangement joins TRBV9 to TRBJ2-3; TRBD2 agrees at 9 bases. The CDR3 spans 18 residues. Germline loops: CDR1 SGDLS, CDR2 YYNGEE. The CDR3 sequence is CASSVDKVLAGITDTQYF. DNA for the CDR3: TGCGCCAGCAGCGTAGACAAGGTTCTAGCGGGGATCACAGATACGCAGTATTTT.

This clonotype was seen repeatedly, ten times or more. The chain uses TRBV30 and TRBJ1-1; no clear D. CDR1 is GTSNPN and CDR2 is SVGIG in the germline V gene (reference sequence). This CDR3 is 12 amino acids long. Trimming shortened V by 4 bases and J by 5 bases, and 11 bases separated the two germline ends. For the CDR3, the DNA is TGTGCCTGGACCACAGCGTCTACTGAAGCTTTCTTT. It specifies CAWTTASTEAFF.

This clonotype was recorded at least ten times. J is TRBJ1-1 and V is TRBV6-4, with TRBD1 identical over 10 bases. The CDR3 runs to 18 residues. CDR1 MRHNA and CDR2 SNTAGT come from the germline V gene. With V trimmed by 2 bases and J by 0 bases, 9 bases remained unmatched. The CDR3 loop is CASSDRDRGQDMNTEAFF. The CDR3 DNA is TGTGCCAGCAGTGACCGGGACAGGGGACAGGACATGAACACTGAAGCTTTCTTT.

This clonotype was counted many times. This chain connects TRBV7-9 to TRBJ1-6; D unclear. This CDR3 comprises 14 residues. Trimming stripped 0 bases from V and 9 bases from J, with 9 bases between. Germline CDR1 and CDR2: SEHNR and FQNEAQ (reference sequence). The chain's CDR3 is CASSLAGILSPLHF. In nucleotides, the CDR3 is TGTGCCAGCAGCTTAGCGGGGATACTTTCACCCCTCCACTTT. Variable domain in full (rest from reference TRBV7-9 and TRBJ1-6): DTGVSQNPRHKITKRGQNVTFRCDPISEHNRLYWYRQTLGQGPEFLTYFQNEAQLEKSRLLSDRFSAERPKGSFSTLEIQRTEQGDSAMYLCASSLAGILSPLHFGNGTRLTVT.

This clonotype showed up just a few times. The chain uses TRBV5-1 and TRBJ2-7, with D hard to call. Germline loops: CDR1 SGHRS, CDR2 YFSETQ. V was clipped by 1 base and J by 3 bases, with 17 bases between them. This CDR3 region has 16 residues. CDR3: CASSLIWATSYYEQYF. DNA for the CDR3: TGCGCCAGCAGCTTGATATGGGCAACCTCATACTACGAGCAGTACTTC.

For the CDR3, the DNA is TGTGCCAGCAGTGAGGGGGCAAGCAATCAGCCCCAGCATTTT. The encoded protein is CASSEGASNQPQHF. The chain has TRBV2 and TRBJ1-5; D is perhaps TRBD1 (6 bases). This CDR3 region has 14 residues. The germline V and J ends were trimmed by 3 bases and 1 base, with 7 bases remaining between them. Germline V gives CDR1 SNHLY, CDR2 FYNNEI. Using reference TRBV2 and TRBJ1-5 for the parts outside the CDR3, the full variable domain is EPEVTQTPSHQVTQMGQEVILRCVPISNHLYFYWYRQILGQKVEFLVSFYNNEISEKSEIFDDQFSVERPDGSNFTLKIRSTKLEDSAMYFCASSEGASNQPQHFGDGTRLSIL.